Here is one TCR beta chain with its context. Constant-segment-primed 5'RACE gave TCR alpha and TCR beta cDNA libraries with sample barcodes and UMIs. TCRdb redid the calling of the 5' RACE reads with MiXCR, one entry per CDR3 protein. The table lists about 540,000 distinct CDR3 sequences, roughly 20% of them singletons. The data originate from a study of T-cell memory formation after mild COVID-19. The specimen sequenced was PBMCs or a T cell subset sorted from them (not recorded which). The clonotype was recovered from an adult woman who had mild COVID-19 (a few samples of this study predate the infection). Cell type and time point are not known.

In nucleotides, the CDR3 is TGCGCCAGCAGCCGTGCCTTGGGGACAGGGAGGTGGAACACTGAAGCTTTCTTT. Protein: CASSRALGTGRWNTEAFF. This chain links TRBV4-1 with TRBJ1-1; 9 bases fit TRBD1. The germline CDR1 and CDR2 sequences are MGHRA and YSYEKL. There are 18 residues in the CDR3. Trimming cost V 4 bases and J 1 base; bases outside gene matches: 13.